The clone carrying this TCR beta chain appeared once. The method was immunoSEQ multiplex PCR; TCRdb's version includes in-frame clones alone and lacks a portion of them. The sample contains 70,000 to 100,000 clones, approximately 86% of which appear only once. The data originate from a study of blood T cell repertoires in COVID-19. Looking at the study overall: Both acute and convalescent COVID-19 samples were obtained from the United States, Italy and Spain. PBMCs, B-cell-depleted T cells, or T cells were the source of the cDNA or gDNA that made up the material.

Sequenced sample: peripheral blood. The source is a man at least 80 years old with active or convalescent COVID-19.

The CDR3: CAITSGSHEQFF. The DNA for the CDR3 is TGTGCCATCACTAGCGGGAGCCATGAGCAGTTCTTC. The chain joins TRBV10-3 to TRBJ2-1; TRBD2 matches at 10 bases. The CDR3 extends over 12 amino acids. Trimming removed 7 bases from V and 8 bases from J; junction bases left unmatched: 2. Germline V gene lookup returns CDR1 ENHRY and CDR2 SYGVKD.